The TCR beta chain described here comes from a study of CD8+ T cells in alopecia areata. The treatment is: oral pan-JAK inhibitor, 5-10 mg twice daily. Germline CDR1 SNHLY, CDR2 FYNNEI. CDR3 length: 13 amino acids. With 6 bases removed from V and 3 bases from J, the gap between germline ends came to 11 bases. It was cDNA, reverse transcribed from extracted RNA, that served as the sequencing template. Repertoires were generated with immunoSEQ multiplex PCR, while TCRdb's copy carries only in-frame clones and drops some. The table shows fewer than 250,000 clones, with about three fifths occurring only once. Overall study findings and caveats: Resident alphabeta T-cell populations of normal skin are likewise subject to sequencing in scalp samples.

Concerning this clone itself: Its specificity is not known.

The gene calls are TRBV2 and TRBJ1-1; no clear D. The TCR sequence derives from a human donor with alopecia areata. This sample comprised CD4+ T cells sorted from blood, obtained at week 4, from a patient treated with tofacitinib. The DNA of the CDR3 is TGTGCCAGCAGCATTGGACGACACACTGAAGCTTTCTTT. Translation gives CASSIGRHTEAFF.